This T cell receptor (beta chain) was recorded in a study of shared clonotypes between healthy human individuals. Study results and limitations: Clonotypes shared by all four donors outscored non-shared clonotypes in generation probability.

Measured with immunoSEQ multiplex PCR; TCRdb has only the in-frame clones, and not every one. In the table there are about 960,000 clones, about three quarters of which are singletons. CDR1 is SSHAT, CDR2 FNYEAQ, per germline (reference sequence). This CDR3 has 13 residues. About this clone itself: Its antigen remains unknown. Compared with germline, one end of the junction differs, possibly owing to a read error. Other DNA sequences within the sample encode an identical CDR3.

The gene calls are TRBV7-7 and TRBJ2-1; D possibly corresponds to TRBD1 (5 bases). The receptor was isolated from a man younger than 35 in good health. The sequenced sample consisted of memory CD4+ T cells sorted from blood. Subset indicated: CD45RA-negative fraction. This chain's CDR3 is CASSLDRYNEQFF. The DNA for the CDR3 is TGTGCTAGCAGCTTAGACAGATACAATGAGCAGTTCTTC.